This entry lists 25 T cell receptor beta chains sequenced from one sample in a study of cytomegalovirus exposure and HLA in healthy donors. Vbeta (60) and Jbeta (13) primers were used in the PCR. Assay: immunoSEQ multiplex PCR; the TCRdb copy retains only in-frame clones and omits some. The sample includes 95,000 to 100,000 clones, 60% to 80% of them seen just once. Sequenced input: PBMCs. Receptors originate from a woman aged 55-75 years in good health and CMV-seropositive.

The gene calls are TRBV28 and TRBJ2-7; D is ambiguous. Germline V gene data show CDR1 as MDHEN and CDR2 as SYDVKM. The CDR3 runs to 12 residues. Trimming pared 6 bases from V and 1 base from J, leaving 7 bases between. CDR3 protein: CASSSFSYEQYF. CDR3 nucleotides: TGTGCCAGCAGCTCTTTTTCCTACGAGCAGTACTTC.

This chain joins TRBV19 and TRBJ2-7; D is undetermined. V dropped 6 bases and J dropped 6 bases, with 12 bases sitting between them. The CDR3 has 12 residues. Germline V gene sequence: CDR1 LNHDA, CDR2 SQIVND (reference sequence). The CDR3 here is CASSPRGGEQYF. The CDR3 DNA reads as TGTGCCAGTAGCCCCAGAGGCGGCGAGCAGTACTTC.

The rearrangement uses TRBV30 and TRBJ1-5, with D maybe TRBD1 (5 bases). V gave up 3 bases and J gave up 2 bases, with 17 bases separating them. The CDR3 spans 16 residues. Germline V gene sequence: CDR1 GTSNPN, CDR2 SVGIG (reference sequence). CDR3 in amino acids: CAWREGLEYGNQPQHF. The CDR3 DNA reads TGTGCCTGGAGGGAGGGACTCGAATATGGCAATCAGCCCCAGCATTTT.

The rearrangement uses TRBV9 and TRBJ2-7; 12 bases match TRBD2. The CDR3 has 15 residues. Germline trimming cut 3 bases from V and 5 bases from J; bases unmatched to any gene: 6. The germline V gene has CDR1 SGDLS and CDR2 YYNGEE. The CDR3 loop reads CASSAGRTSGNEQYF. DNA for the CDR3: TGTGCCAGCAGCGCAGGCCGGACTAGCGGGAACGAGCAGTACTTC.

The rearrangement uses TRBV6-6 and TRBJ2-7, with D maybe TRBD1 (5 bases). Trimming removed 5 bases at V and 9 bases at J, with 14 bases between. The CDR3 consists of 12 residues. Germline V gene lookup returns CDR1 MNHNY and CDR2 SVGAGI (reference sequence). CDR3 amino acids: CASSQVDTGQYF. Here the CDR3 DNA reads TGTGCCAGCAGTCAGGTGGACACGGGGCAGTACTTC.

V is TRBV5-1 and J is TRBJ2-1, with 10 bases identical to TRBD2. Trimming cost V 2 bases and J 4 bases; bases outside gene matches: 3. The CDR3 runs 15 residues. In germline, CDR1 is SGHRS, CDR2 YFSETQ. This chain's CDR3 is CASSFGLAAYNEQFF. CDR3 nucleotide sequence: TGCGCCAGCAGCTTTGGACTAGCGGCTTACAATGAGCAGTTCTTC.

The chain recombines TRBV19 with TRBJ1-1, with 10 nucleotides matching TRBD1. Germline V lookup: CDR1 LNHDA, CDR2 SQIVND (reference sequence). V lost 11 bases to trimming and J lost 10 bases; unmatched junction nucleotides: 22. This CDR3 has 16 amino acids. CDR3 DNA sequence: TGTGCCTCTAGACCGGGACAGGGGCTTTCATCAGTACGAGCTTTCTTT. As protein: CASRPGQGLSSVRAFF.

The gene calls are TRBV2 and TRBJ2-5; the match to TRBD2 covers 8 bases. With the DNA end fitting TRBJ2-7 better, the J assignment may be wrong. CDR1 and CDR2 from the germline V gene are SNHLY and FYNNEI. This CDR3 is 14 amino acids long. The CDR3 region has the DNA TGTGCCAGCAGTGCCGGGACTAGGGGTGCCGAGCAGTACTTC. It specifies CASSAGTRGAEQYF.

CDR3 sequence (DNA): TGTGCCAGCAGCTCCGGAGACAGTTTAAATCAGCCCCAGCATTTT. Translating it yields CASSSGDSLNQPQHF. The chain combines TRBV5-6 with TRBJ1-5; maybe TRBD1 (5 bases). Trimming cost V 3 bases and J 4 bases, with 14 bases left between them. Germline loops: CDR1 SGHDT, CDR2 YYEEEE. The CDR3 runs 15 residues. The variable domain in full, with the rest retrieved from reference TRBV5-6 and TRBJ1-5, is DAGVTQSPTHLIKTRGQQVTLRCSPKSGHDTVSWYQQALGQGPQFIFQYYEEEERQRGNFPDRFSGHQFPNYSSELNVNALLLGDSALYLCASSSGDSLNQPQHFGDGTRLSIL.

This clone was picked up one time. A read error may produce the germline difference seen at one junction end. This sample also contains other DNA sequences that code for the same CDR3. The CDR3 DNA follows: TGTGCCACCATGGAGGATAGCAATCAGCCTCAGCATTTT. It translates to CATMEDSNQPQHF. The J gene is TRBJ1-5, the V gene TRBV6-5; D not resolved. CDR3 length: 13 residues. Germline lookup yields CDR1 MNHEY and CDR2 SVGAGI.

In its sample, this clone was seen a few times. The chain joins TRBV19 to TRBJ2-7; 8 bases align to TRBD2. The CDR3 has 16 residues. The germline V gene has CDR1 LNHDA and CDR2 SQIVND (reference sequence). Trimming at V came to 2 bases and at J to 6 bases, leaving 12 bases not matched to a gene. The CDR3 region is CASSISGGLGIGEQYF. DNA of the CDR3: TGTGCCAGTAGTATATCCGGGGGACTAGGAATTGGCGAGCAGTACTTC. Together with reference TRBV19 and TRBJ2-7, the CDR3 gives the full variable domain: DGGITQSPKYLFRKEGQNVTLSCEQNLNHDAMYWYRQDPGQGLRLIYYSQIVNDFQKGDIAEGYSVSREKKESFPLTVTSAQKNPTAFYLCASSISGGLGIGEQYFGPGTRLTVT.

The chain combines TRBV5-1 with TRBJ2-1, with D hard to call. The ends were cut back, 0 bases at V and 2 bases at J, with 9 bases in the middle. The CDR3 is 15 amino acids. CDR1 and CDR2 from the germline V gene are SGHRS and YFSETQ. This CDR3 reads CASSLALVAYNEQFF. CDR3 bases: TGCGCCAGCAGCTTGGCCCTAGTTGCCTACAATGAGCAGTTCTTC.

This sequence joins TRBV30 and TRBJ2-3, with D maybe TRBD1 (6 bases). Trimming took 8 bases from V and 6 from J, leaving 21 bases between them. The CDR3 extends over 14 amino acids. CDR1 GTSNPN and CDR2 SVGIG come from the germline V gene (reference sequence). The CDR3 nucleotides are TGTGCCGGATCTCCGCGACCTACAGGGGATACGCAGTATTTT. Its protein product is CAGSPRPTGDTQYF. The variable domain in full, with the rest retrieved from reference TRBV30 and TRBJ2-3, is SQTIHQWPATLVQPVGSPLSLECTVEGTSNPNLYWYRQAAGRGLQLLFYSVGIGQISSEVPQNLSASRPQDRQFILSSKKLLLSDSGFYLCAGSPRPTGDTQYFGPGTRLTVL.

The chain is built from TRBV4-2 and TRBJ1-2, with TRBD1 matching 9 bases. The CDR3 contains 14 residues. From germline, CDR1 is LGHNA and CDR2 YNFKEQ. With 3 bases clipped from V and 8 bases from J, the junction kept 7 bases outside the gene matches. CDR3 in amino acids: CASSHRTGAQGYTF. For the CDR3, the DNA is TGTGCCAGCAGCCATAGGACAGGGGCACAAGGCTACACCTTC.

V gene TRBV7-6 combines with J gene TRBJ2-7; the D gene is possibly TRBD2 (6 bases). V lost 5 bases, J lost 0 bases, and 17 bases lay in between. The CDR3 is made up of 16 amino acids. In germline, CDR1 is SGHVS, CDR2 FNYEAQ. For the CDR3, the DNA is TGTGCCAGCAGCCCGCTCTCGGCGGGGAGCTCCTACGAGCAGTACTTC. It translates to CASSPLSAGSSYEQYF.

The genes are TRBV4-2 and TRBJ2-2; 15 bases match TRBD2. Germline CDR1 reads LGHNA; CDR2 reads YNFKEQ. This CDR3 is built from 19 residues. After removal of 4 bases from V and 5 bases from J, the junction contained 11 bases not matched to a gene. The CDR3 spells CASSPNAGTSGRWTGELFF. The CDR3 DNA is TGTGCCAGCAGCCCCAATGCCGGGACTAGCGGGAGGTGGACCGGGGAGCTGTTTTTT.

This sequence joins TRBV18 and TRBJ2-7, with 10 positions matching TRBD2. Looked up from germline, CDR1 is KGHSH and CDR2 is LQKENI. J gave up 7 bases and V 6 bases, and 12 bases lay outside the gene matches. The CDR3 totals 15 residues. This CDR3 is CASSPNLAGVGEQYF. Here the CDR3 DNA reads TGTGCCAGCTCTCCCAATCTAGCGGGAGTGGGTGAGCAGTACTTC.

V usage is TRBV7-3 and J usage is TRBJ1-1; D possibly corresponds to TRBD1 (6 bases). The CDR3 has 14 amino acids. Trimming left V 2 bases short and J 1 base short, with 8 bases between. The germline V gene encodes CDR1 SGHTA and CDR2 FQGTGA. CDR3: CASSLDRWNTEAFF. The CDR3 bases are TGTGCCAGCAGCTTAGACAGGTGGAACACTGAAGCTTTCTTT.

The chain is built from TRBV28 and TRBJ1-2; possibly TRBD1 for D (6 bases). Germline V gene lookup returns CDR1 MDHEN and CDR2 SYDVKM. The CDR3 loop spans 14 amino acids. The germline V and J ends were trimmed by 3 bases and 3 bases, with 11 bases remaining between them. DNA for the CDR3: TGTGCCAGCAGTTTGTGGGGGCTAGACTATGGCTACACCTTC. It translates to CASSLWGLDYGYTF.

The chain combines TRBV7-3 with TRBJ2-3, with D possibly matching TRBD1 (6 bases). Trimming left V 4 bases short and J 6 bases short, with 11 bases between. This CDR3 is 13 amino acids long. Germline CDR1 SGHTA, CDR2 FQGTGA. The DNA for the CDR3 is TGTGCCAGCAGCTGGGGGCCGGGGGATACGCAGTATTTT. Protein: CASSWGPGDTQYF.

The rearrangement uses TRBV9 and TRBJ2-1, with a tentative D call TRBD1 (5 bases). The CDR3 is 14 residues long. Trimming took 0 bases from V and 6 from J, leaving 10 bases between them. From germline, CDR1 is SGDLS and CDR2 YYNGEE. The DNA of the CDR3 is TGTGCCAGCAGCGTAGACCCAGGGATCAATGAGCAGTTCTTC. This gives the protein CASSVDPGINEQFF.

The chain uses TRBV5-5 and TRBJ1-4; D is uncertain. V lost 5 bases, J lost 0 bases, and 11 bases lay in between. Germline loops: CDR1 SGHKS, CDR2 YYEKEE (reference sequence). The CDR3 extends over 15 amino acids. Here the CDR3 reads CASSWGETTNEKLFF. The CDR3 DNA is TGTGCCAGCAGTTGGGGAGAGACAACTAATGAAAAACTGTTTTTT.

The chain couples TRBV7-3 to TRBJ2-5; the D is unclear. This CDR3 spans 13 amino acids. Between the trimmed V and J ends, which lost 5 bases and 1 base, there was a span of 8 bases. CDR1 is SGHTA and CDR2 is FQGTGA in the germline V gene. DNA for the CDR3: TGTGCCAGCAGCCTGGCTTTCCAAGAGACCCAGTACTTC. This gives the protein CASSLAFQETQYF. The variable domain in full, with the rest retrieved from reference TRBV7-3 and TRBJ2-5, is GAGVSQTPSNKVTEKGKYVELRCDPISGHTALYWYRQSLGQGPEFLIYFQGTGAADDSGLPNDRFFAVRPEGSVSTLKIQRTERGDSAVYLCASSLAFQETQYFGPGTRLLVL.

This clone appeared a few times. This rearrangement joins TRBV11-2 to TRBJ1-1; D unclear. Germline lookup yields CDR1 SGHAT and CDR2 FQNNGV. Trimming removed 2 bases at V and 1 base at J, with 5 bases between. The CDR3 length is 13 residues. CDR3 nucleotides: TGTGCCAGCAGCTTATACAGGAACACTGAAGCTTTCTTT. It yields the protein CASSLYRNTEAFF.

This clone has only a few counts. The rearrangement joins TRBV5-1 to TRBJ1-4, with D possibly matching TRBD1 (5 bases). Per the germline V gene, CDR1 is SGHRS and CDR2 is YFSETQ. The CDR3 spans 15 residues. V lost 0 bases and J 2 bases, leaving 8 bases between the germline ends. In nucleotides, the CDR3 is TGCGCCAGCAGCTTGGCGCGGGGGACTAATGAAAAACTGTTTTTT. Its translation is CASSLARGTNEKLFF.